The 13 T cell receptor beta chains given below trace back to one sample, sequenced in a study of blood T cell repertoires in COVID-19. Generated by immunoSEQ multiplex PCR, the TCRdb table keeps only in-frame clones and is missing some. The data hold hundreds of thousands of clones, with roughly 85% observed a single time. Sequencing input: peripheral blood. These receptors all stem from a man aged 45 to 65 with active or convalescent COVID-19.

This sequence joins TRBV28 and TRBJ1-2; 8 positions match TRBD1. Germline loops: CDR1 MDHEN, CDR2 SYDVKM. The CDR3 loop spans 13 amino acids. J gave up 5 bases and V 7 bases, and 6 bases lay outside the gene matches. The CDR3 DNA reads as TGTGCCAGCAAGGACAGGGCGACGTATGGCTACACCTTC. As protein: CASKDRATYGYTF.

CDR3 sequence reads: CASRDNDNSPLHF. CDR3 DNA sequence: TGCGCCAGCCGGGACAATGACAATTCACCCCTCCACTTT. The V gene is TRBV5-1, the J gene TRBJ1-6; maybe TRBD1 (6 bases). Deletions cut 7 bases from V and 7 bases from J, with 12 bases between. The CDR3 length is 13 residues. Germline assignment: CDR1 SGHRS and CDR2 YFSETQ. Full variable domain (rest looked up from reference TRBV5-1 and TRBJ1-6): KAGVTQTPRYLIKTRGQQVTLSCSPISGHRSVSWYQQTPGQGLQFLFEYFSETQRNKGNFPGRFSGRQFSNSRSEMNVSTLELGDSALYLCASRDNDNSPLHFGNGTRLTVT.

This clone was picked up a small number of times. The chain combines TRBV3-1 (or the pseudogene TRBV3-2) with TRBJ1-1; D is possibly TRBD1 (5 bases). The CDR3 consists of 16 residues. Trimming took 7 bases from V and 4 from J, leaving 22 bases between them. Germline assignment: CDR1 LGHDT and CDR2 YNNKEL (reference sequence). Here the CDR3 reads CASIMGGAERVTEAFF. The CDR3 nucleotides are TGTGCCAGCATAATGGGAGGGGCCGAGCGCGTCACTGAAGCTTTCTTT.

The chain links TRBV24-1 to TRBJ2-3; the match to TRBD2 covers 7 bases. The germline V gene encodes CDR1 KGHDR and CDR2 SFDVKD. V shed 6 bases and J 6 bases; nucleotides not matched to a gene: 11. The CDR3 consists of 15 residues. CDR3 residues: CATSLGGSTSDTQYF. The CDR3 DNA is TGTGCCACCAGTCTGGGCGGGAGTACATCGGATACGCAGTATTTT.

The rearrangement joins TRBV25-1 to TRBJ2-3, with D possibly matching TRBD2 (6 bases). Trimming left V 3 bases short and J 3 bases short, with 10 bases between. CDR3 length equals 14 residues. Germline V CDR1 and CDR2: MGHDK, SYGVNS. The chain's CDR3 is CASSDPSGTDTQYF. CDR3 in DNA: TGTGCCAGCAGTGATCCCAGCGGGACAGATACGCAGTATTTT.

In DNA form, the CDR3 reads TGTGCCAGCTCACCCTCTGGGGGCGCCAAAAACATTCAGTACTTC. As protein: CASSPSGGAKNIQYF. This chain joins TRBV18 and TRBJ2-4; D might be TRBD1 (6 bases). The CDR3 extends over 15 amino acids. Trimming cost V 3 bases and J 1 base, with 10 bases left between them. In germline, CDR1 is KGHSH, CDR2 LQKENI.

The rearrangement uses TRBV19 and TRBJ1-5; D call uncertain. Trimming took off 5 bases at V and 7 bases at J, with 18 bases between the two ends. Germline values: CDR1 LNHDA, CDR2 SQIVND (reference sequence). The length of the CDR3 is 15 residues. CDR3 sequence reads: CASSLRTTSGQPQHF. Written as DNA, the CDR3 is TGTGCCAGTAGTTTAAGGACGACTAGCGGGCAGCCCCAGCATTTT.

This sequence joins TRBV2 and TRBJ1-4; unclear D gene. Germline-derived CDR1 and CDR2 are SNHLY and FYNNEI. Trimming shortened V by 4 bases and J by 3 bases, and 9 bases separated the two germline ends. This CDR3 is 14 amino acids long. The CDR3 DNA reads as TGTGCCAGCAGTGGTGAGGGTCCTAATGAAAAACTGTTTTTT. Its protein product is CASSGEGPNEKLFF.

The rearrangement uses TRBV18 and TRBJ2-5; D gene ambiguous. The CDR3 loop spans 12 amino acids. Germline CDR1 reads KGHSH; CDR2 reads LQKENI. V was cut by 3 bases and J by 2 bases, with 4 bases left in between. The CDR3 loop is CASSPSQETQYF. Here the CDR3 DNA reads TGTGCCAGCTCACCTTCTCAAGAGACCCAGTACTTC.

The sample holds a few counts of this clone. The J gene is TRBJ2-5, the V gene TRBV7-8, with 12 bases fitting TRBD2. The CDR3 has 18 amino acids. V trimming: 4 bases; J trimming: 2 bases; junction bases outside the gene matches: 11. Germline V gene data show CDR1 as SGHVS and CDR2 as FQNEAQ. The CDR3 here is CASSSSPRTSGVQETQYF. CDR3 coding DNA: TGTGCCAGCAGCTCTAGCCCCAGGACTAGCGGGGTGCAAGAGACCCAGTACTTC.

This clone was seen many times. The CDR3 coding sequence is TGTGCCAGCAGCCGGGGACAGAGGTATGGCTACACCTTC. Protein sequence: CASSRGQRYGYTF. The rearrangement uses TRBV5-6 and TRBJ1-2; 7 positions agree with TRBD1. The CDR3 consists of 13 residues. The germline V gene encodes CDR1 SGHDT and CDR2 YYEEEE. J gave up 5 bases and V 4 bases, and 5 bases lay outside the gene matches.

CDR3 in DNA: TGTGCCAGCAGTTTCCCAGGGCGGGAGGGCCAGTACTTC. As protein: CASSFPGREGQYF. This sequence joins TRBV12-3 or TRBV12-4 and TRBJ2-7, with 9 bases fitting TRBD2. The CDR3 extends over 13 amino acids. V was pared by 3 bases and J by 10 bases, with 7 bases of the junction left unmatched.

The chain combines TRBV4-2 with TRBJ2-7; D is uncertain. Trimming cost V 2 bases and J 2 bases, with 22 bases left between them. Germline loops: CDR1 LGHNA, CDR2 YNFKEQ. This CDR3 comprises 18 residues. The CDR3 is CASSQTQLKAIHPYEQYF. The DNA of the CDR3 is TGTGCCAGCAGCCAAACACAGCTCAAGGCCATACATCCCTACGAGCAGTACTTC.